This T cell receptor (beta chain) is drawn from a study of CD8 T cells in ankylosing spondylitis. Whole-study findings and limits: Disease-linked clones bore a CD8+ phenotype and were relatively rare in peripheral blood. Within matched ankylosing spondylitis synovial fluid, disease-linked clones were reportedly significantly enriched.

Concerning this clonotype: Its cognate antigen is unknown.

TCRdb re-called the 5' RACE reads through MiXCR, storing one row per CDR3 protein. This table has 250,000 to 350,000 distinct CDR3 sequences, over 15% appearing once. Unmatched junction bases numbered 11, after V lost 1 base and J lost 9 bases. Germline assignment: CDR1 SGDLS and CDR2 YYNGEE. The CDR3 is 17 residues long. The sequence came from a male donor with ankylosing spondylitis or in good health (not recorded which). J is TRBJ2-1 and V is TRBV9; 12 bases fit TRBD1. Material: blood, either unsorted or a sorted T cell fraction (not recorded which). The CDR3 region is CASSVNSGTGGLGEQFF. The CDR3 DNA is TGTGCCAGCAGCGTAAATTCCGGGACAGGGGGCTTGGGTGAGCAGTTCTTC. Full variable domain (rest looked up from reference TRBV9 and TRBJ2-1): DSGVTQTPKHLITATGQRVTLRCSPRSGDLSVYWYQQSLDQGLQFLIQYYNGEERAKGNILERFSAQQFPDLHSELNLSSLELGDSALYFCASSVNSGTGGLGEQFFGPGTRLTVL.